The sequence of this T cell receptor beta chain was determined in a study of cytomegalovirus exposure and HLA in healthy donors. General study points: It was 150 to 200 TCR beta chains that were listed as cytomegalovirus-associated. Later analysis showed TCR association rates varying by HLA locus, highest for DRB1 and lowest for HLA-C. V- and J-gene trimming of TCR beta was linked (in a later analysis) to a missense DCLRE1C variant.

PCR employed 60 Vbeta and 13 Jbeta primers. Assay used: immunoSEQ multiplex PCR; TCRdb lists only in-frame clones, some missing. Of 130,000 or so clones in the sample, roughly 70% were seen once. Notes on this clone: The target antigen is unknown.

The CDR3 is made up of 15 amino acids. The germline CDR1 and CDR2 sequences are SGHRS and YFSETQ. V shed 4 bases, J shed 6 bases, and the junction held 8 bases outside the gene matches. Input material: PBMCs. The chain is built from TRBV5-1 and TRBJ2-1; TRBD2 aligns across 9 bases. This receptor was taken from a man aged 40-49 years in good health and CMV-seropositive. The CDR3 spells CASSPVVAGANEQFF. The DNA for the CDR3 is TGCGCCAGCAGCCCCGTGGTAGCGGGAGCCAATGAGCAGTTCTTC.